The T cell receptor beta chain described here comes from a study of siplizumab effects on memory and regulatory T cells. Study-level points and caveats: Treg-derived clones made up an average of about 73% of mappable alloreactive CD4+ clones with siplizumab and 26.9% in controls.

To note about this clone: Its antigen is currently unknown.

Repertoires were generated with immunoSEQ multiplex PCR, while TCRdb's copy carries only in-frame clones and drops some. The sample has some 88,000 clones, around 89% seen once. This CDR3 region has 12 residues. CDR1 is SGHDT and CDR2 is YYEEEE in the germline V gene. V lost 0 bases and J 11 bases, leaving 11 bases between the germline ends. Sequenced input: CD4+ T cells sorted from blood. This receptor was taken from a human donor in good health. V is TRBV5-6 and J is TRBJ1-1; the D is unclear. The CDR3 loop is CASSLVTGNAFF. The CDR3 nucleotides read TGTGCCAGCAGCTTGGTAACCGGGAACGCTTTCTTT.